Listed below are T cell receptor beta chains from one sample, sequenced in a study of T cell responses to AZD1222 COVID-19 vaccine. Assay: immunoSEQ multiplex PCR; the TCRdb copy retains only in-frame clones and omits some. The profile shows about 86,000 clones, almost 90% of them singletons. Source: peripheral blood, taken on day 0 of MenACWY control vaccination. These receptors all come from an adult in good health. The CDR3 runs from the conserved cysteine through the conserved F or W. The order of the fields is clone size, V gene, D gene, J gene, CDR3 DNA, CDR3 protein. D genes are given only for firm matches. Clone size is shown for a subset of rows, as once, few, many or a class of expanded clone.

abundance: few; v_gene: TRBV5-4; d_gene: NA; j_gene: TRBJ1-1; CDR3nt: TGTGCCAGCAGCTTGACGGTGAAAGGGGAAGCTTTCTTT; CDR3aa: CASSLTVKGEAFF
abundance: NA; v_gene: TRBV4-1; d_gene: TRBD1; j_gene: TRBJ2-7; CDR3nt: TGCGCCAGCAGCCAAGAAACGGGGACAGGGACAAGGAGCTCCTACGAGCAGTACTTC; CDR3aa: CASSQETGTGTRSSYEQYF
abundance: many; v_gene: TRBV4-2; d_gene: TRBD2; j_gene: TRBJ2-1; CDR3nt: TGTGCCAGCAGCCAAGAACCTAGCGGGGGGGCGGGTGAGCAGTTCTTC; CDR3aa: CASSQEPSGGAGEQFF
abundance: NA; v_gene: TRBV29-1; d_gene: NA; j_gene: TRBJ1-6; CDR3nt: TGCAGCGCTAAAGGGGATGGTAATTCACCCCTCCACTTT; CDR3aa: CSAKGDGNSPLHF
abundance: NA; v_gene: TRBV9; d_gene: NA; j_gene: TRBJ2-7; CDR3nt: TGTGCCAGCAGCGTAGAGTCGGCGGGGACCTACGAGCAGTACTTC; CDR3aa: CASSVESAGTYEQYF
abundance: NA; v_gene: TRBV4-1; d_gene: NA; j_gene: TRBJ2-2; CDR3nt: TGCGCCAGCAGCCATGGCTTGAACACCGGGGAGCTGTTTTTT; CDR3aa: CASSHGLNTGELFF
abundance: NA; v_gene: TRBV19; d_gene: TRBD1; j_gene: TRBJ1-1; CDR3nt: TGTGCCAGTAGTATAGACGGGCAGGGGGCCACTGAAGCTTTCTTT; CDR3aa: CASSIDGQGATEAFF
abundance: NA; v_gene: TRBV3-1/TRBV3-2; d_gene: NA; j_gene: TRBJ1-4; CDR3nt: TGTGCCAGCAGCCAGAGGGGTGAAAAACTGTTTTTT; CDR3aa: CASSQRGEKLFF
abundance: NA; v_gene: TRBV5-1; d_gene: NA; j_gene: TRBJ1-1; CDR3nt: TGCGCCAGCAGCCGACTTGAGGTCGGGCGGGGGAGCACTGAAGCTTTCTTT; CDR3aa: CASSRLEVGRGSTEAFF
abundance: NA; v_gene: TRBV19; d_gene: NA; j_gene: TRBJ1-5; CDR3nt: TGTGCCAGTAGTACAAGGGGGAGTAGCAATCAGCCCCAGCATTTT; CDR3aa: CASSTRGSSNQPQHF
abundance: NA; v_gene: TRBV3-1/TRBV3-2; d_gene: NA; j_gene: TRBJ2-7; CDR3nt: TGTGCCAGCAGCCAAGTAAGGGCAAGCTCCTACGAGCAGTACTTC; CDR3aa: CASSQVRASSYEQYF
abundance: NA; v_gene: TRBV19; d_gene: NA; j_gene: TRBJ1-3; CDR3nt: TGTGCCAGTAGTATCGAGAACACCATATATTTT; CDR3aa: CASSIENTIYF
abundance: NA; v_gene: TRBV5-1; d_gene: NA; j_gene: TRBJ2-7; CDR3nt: TGCGCCAGCAGCCTCAGCCGATCTCTGGCCTACGAGCAGTACTTC; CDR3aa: CASSLSRSLAYEQYF
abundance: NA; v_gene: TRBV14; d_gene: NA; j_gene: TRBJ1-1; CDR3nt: TGTGCCAGCACCCTCTCCGGGGGCCGAAAATACACTGAAGCTTTCTTT; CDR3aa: CASTLSGGRKYTEAFF
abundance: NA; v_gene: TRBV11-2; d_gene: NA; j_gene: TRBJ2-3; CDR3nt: TGTGCCAGCAGCGAGGTCGGGGGGCCCGGAGATACGCAGTATTTT; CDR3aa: CASSEVGGPGDTQYF
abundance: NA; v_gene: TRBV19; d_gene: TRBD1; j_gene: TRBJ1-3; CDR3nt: TGTGCCAGTAGTAAACAGGGGGCGACCGGCTCTGGAAACACCATATATTTT; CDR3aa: CASSKQGATGSGNTIYF
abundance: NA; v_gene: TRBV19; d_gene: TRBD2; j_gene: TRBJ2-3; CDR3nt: TGTGCCAGTAGTATCCGGGACTACGAGACTAGCACAGATACGCAGTATTTT; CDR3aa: CASSIRDYETSTDTQYF
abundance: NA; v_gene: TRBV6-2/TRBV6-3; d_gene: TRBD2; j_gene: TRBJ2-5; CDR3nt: TGTGCCAGCAGCCGGGGGAGGGAACAAGAGACCCAGTACTTC; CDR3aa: CASSRGREQETQYF
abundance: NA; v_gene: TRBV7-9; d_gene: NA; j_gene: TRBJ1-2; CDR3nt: TGTGCCAGCAGCTTAGCGGACGACAGTTTCTCTGGCTACACCTTC; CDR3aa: CASSLADDSFSGYTF
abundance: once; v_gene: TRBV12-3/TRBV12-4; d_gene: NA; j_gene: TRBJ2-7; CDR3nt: TGTGCCAGCAGTTATGGCCAAAGGGTCGAGCAGTACTTC; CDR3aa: CASSYGQRVEQYF
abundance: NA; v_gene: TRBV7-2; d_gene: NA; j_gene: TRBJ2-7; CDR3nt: TGTGCCAGCAGCCCCCAAGGGGATGGGTCCTACGAGCAGTACTTC; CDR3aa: CASSPQGDGSYEQYF